The 24 T cell receptor beta chains presented below share a single source sample, sequenced in a study of molecular identifiers for immune sequencing clone quantification (dated by TCRdb to about 2018). The library was prepared using PCR. The listed sequencing device is Illumina HiSeq 4000. TCRdb applied fastp at Q25 and MiXCR to the public reads, then kept only in-frame beta chains. CDR3 protein sequences are deduplicated, and each keeps its most common genes and DNA. The sample contains more than 300,000 distinct CDR3 sequences, about a fifth of them found a single time. 0.81% of the sample rests with the top ten. Sequenced sample: naive CD8+ T cells from blood, with Jurkat cell RNA spiked in. The sample's cell subset or site label, decoded: FACS-sorted CD8+CD4-CCR7+CD45RA+ naive T cells. The receptors originated from a human donor in good health. Some libraries in this study had Jurkat cell RNA spiked in.

In this sample, this clonotype turned up a few times. V usage is TRBV4-3 and J usage is TRBJ2-3; D possibly corresponds to TRBD1 (5 bases). Germline values: CDR1 LGHNA, CDR2 YSLEER. CDR3 length equals 17 residues. V shed 0 bases and J shed 1 base, with 14 bases lying between them. The CDR3 bases are TGCGCCAGCAGCCAAGATAGGCAGGGAAGAGGCACAGATACGCAGTATTTT. Translation gives CASSQDRQGRGTDTQYF.

A few counts support this clonotype. V usage is TRBV30 and J usage is TRBJ2-7, with D hard to call. The V gene's germline CDR1 is GTSNPN and CDR2 SVGIG (reference sequence). This CDR3 is 13 amino acids long. The V end lost 5 bases, the J end lost 5 bases, and 16 bases lay between the germline ends. CDR3 sequence reads: CAWATIRTHEQYF. CDR3 nucleotides: TGTGCCTGGGCCACGATCAGGACCCACGAGCAGTACTTC.

This clonotype appeared many times. This chain links TRBV12-3 or TRBV12-4 with TRBJ2-6; D unclear. Between the trimmed V and J ends, which lost 5 bases and 0 bases, there was a span of 5 bases. The CDR3 length is 14 residues. The CDR3 loop is CASSAASGANVLTF. In DNA form, the CDR3 reads TGTGCCAGCAGTGCCGCCTCTGGGGCCAACGTCCTGACTTTC.

The chain couples TRBV14 to TRBJ2-3; 7 bases fit TRBD1. Trimming at V came to 5 bases and at J to 1 base, leaving 9 bases not matched to a gene. This CDR3 comprises 16 residues. CDR1 and CDR2 from the germline V gene are SGHDN and FVKESK. The CDR3 spells CASSSPPGGGTDTQYF. In nucleotides, the CDR3 is TGTGCCAGCAGCTCCCCCCCAGGGGGTGGCACAGATACGCAGTATTTT. Variable domain in full (rest from reference TRBV14 and TRBJ2-3): EAGVTQFPSHSVIEKGQTVTLRCDPISGHDNLYWYRRVMGKEIKFLLHFVKESKQDESGMPNNRFLAERTGGTYSTLKVQPAELEDSGVYFCASSSPPGGGTDTQYFGPGTRLTVL.

Many counts were recorded for this clonotype. The gene calls are TRBV12-3 or TRBV12-4 and TRBJ1-2; D call uncertain. CDR3 size: 13 residues. The germline V and J ends were trimmed by 1 base and 4 bases, with 7 bases remaining between them. The CDR3 DNA sequence: TGTGCCAGCAGTTTAGGACGGTCCTATGGCTACACCTTC. Translating gives CASSLGRSYGYTF.

Points on this clonotype: With a much larger clone just one base away, this may be a read error. Without the conserved terminal phenylalanine or tryptophan, this CDR3 likely stems from a read error. The V call is TRBV20-1, the J call TRBJ1-1; D is unresolved. Deletions cut 3 bases from V and 0 bases from J, with 11 bases between. Germline V gene sequence: CDR1 DFQATT, CDR2 SNEGSKA (reference sequence). The CDR3 is made up of 14 amino acids. The CDR3 DNA follows: TGCAGTGCTAGTTCTGGCAGATTGAACACTGAAGCTTTCTCT. It yields the protein CSASSGRLNTEAFS.

This clonotype was picked up many times. The chain employs TRBV2 and TRBJ2-3, with 9 bases matching TRBD2. Per germline, CDR1 SNHLY and CDR2 FYNNEI. The CDR3 consists of 14 residues. The junction had 1 base not matched to a gene; V was cut back by 5 bases and J by 1 base. The CDR3 bases are TGTGCCAGCAGTTGGACTAGCGGCACAGATACGCAGTATTTT. Amino acid sequence: CASSWTSGTDTQYF.

The chain uses TRBV24-1 and TRBJ2-7; D is perhaps TRBD1 or TRBD2 (5 bases each). From germline, CDR1 is KGHDR and CDR2 SFDVKD. V shed 5 bases and J shed 2 bases, with 9 bases lying between them. The CDR3 consists of 13 residues. DNA of the CDR3: TGTGCCACCAGTGGTGGGACCCCCTACGAGCAGTACTTC. This encodes CATSGGTPYEQYF.

Turning to this clonotype: The junction departs from the called germline gene at one end, perhaps through a read error. The CDR3 spells CACSPGTWAGPYNEQFF. The CDR3 nucleotides are TGTGCCTGCAGCCCCGGGACTTGGGCAGGACCCTACAATGAGCAGTTCTTC. The rearrangement uses TRBV7-2 and TRBJ2-1; tentatively, D is TRBD2 (6 bases). Germline CDR1 is SGHTA and CDR2 is FQGNSA. The CDR3 spans 17 residues. Complete variable domain (other parts from reference TRBV7-2 and TRBJ2-1): GAGVSQSPSNKVTEKGKDVELRCDPISGHTALYWYRQSLGQGLEFLIYFQGNSAPDKSGLPSDRFSAERTGGSVSTLTIQRTQQEDSAVYLCACSPGTWAGPYNEQFFGPGTRLTVL.

This clonotype is a singleton in its sample. A clone one base away is much larger, so this may be a read error. V gene TRBV6-5 combines with J gene TRBJ2-2, with 7 bases identical to TRBD2. J lost 6 bases, V lost 5 bases, and 6 bases had no gene match. From germline, CDR1 is MNHEY and CDR2 SVGAGI. CDR3 size: 14 residues. CDR3 sequence (DNA): TGTGCCAGCAGTCCACGGGGGAGGGCCGGGGAGCTGTTTTTT. It encodes CASSPRGRAGELFF.

Remarks on this clonotype: A clone one base away is much larger, so this may be a read error. The V and J genes are TRBV20-1 and TRBJ2-7; possible D gene TRBD2, 6 bases. The CDR3 spans 12 residues. The germline V gene has CDR1 DFQATT and CDR2 SNEGSKA (reference sequence). CDR3 residues: CSAPVREFELYF. In DNA, the CDR3 is TGCAGTGCCCCTGTTCGGGAGTTCGAGCTGTACTTC.

The chain joins TRBV30 to TRBJ2-3, with D possibly TRBD2 on 5 matching bases. Trimming removed 0 bases at V and 2 bases at J, with 12 bases between. The CDR3 has 15 residues. Germline V CDR1 and CDR2: GTSNPN, SVGIG (reference sequence). This chain's CDR3 is CAWSVLGSTTDTQYF. The CDR3 coding sequence is TGTGCCTGGAGTGTACTTGGGAGTACCACAGATACGCAGTATTTT.

The sample holds many counts of this clonotype. The chain employs TRBV29-1 and TRBJ1-1, with 7 bases identical to TRBD1. Germline V gives CDR1 SQVTM, CDR2 ANQGSEA. V trimming: 4 bases; J trimming: 1 base; junction bases outside the gene matches: 3. The CDR3 has 13 residues. This chain's CDR3 is CSVVDRENTEAFF. CDR3 sequence (DNA): TGCAGCGTTGTAGACAGGGAGAACACTGAAGCTTTCTTT.

Many counts were recorded for this clonotype. The chain couples TRBV2 to TRBJ1-1; D is unresolved. The V end lost 4 bases, the J end lost 3 bases, and 12 bases lay between the germline ends. The CDR3 sequence is 14 residues long. Per germline, CDR1 SNHLY and CDR2 FYNNEI. CDR3 loop: CASSGWGLDTEAFF. The CDR3 DNA reads as TGTGCCAGCAGTGGGTGGGGATTGGACACTGAAGCTTTCTTT.

In this sample, this clonotype turned up many times. The chain links TRBV27 to TRBJ2-1; no firm D call. CDR3 length equals 13 residues. With 3 bases removed from V and 6 bases from J, the gap between germline ends came to 9 bases. Germline CDR1 and CDR2: MNHEY and SMNVEV (reference sequence). The CDR3 DNA sequence: TGTGCCAGCAGTTTGACTTCCCCCAATGAGCAGTTCTTC. It specifies CASSLTSPNEQFF.

This clonotype appeared many times. V usage is TRBV28 and J usage is TRBJ1-5; D is possibly TRBD1 (5 bases). This CDR3 comprises 18 residues. V lost 3 bases to trimming and J lost 0 bases, with 18 bases between them. The V gene's germline CDR1 is MDHEN and CDR2 SYDVKM. CDR3 nucleotides: TGTGCCAGCAGTTTCCAGCCACAGACGGACATTAGCAATCAGCCCCAGCATTTT. Encoded protein: CASSFQPQTDISNQPQHF. The complete variable domain, with remaining parts taken from reference TRBV28 and TRBJ1-5, reads DVKVTQSSRYLVKRTGEKVFLECVQDMDHENMFWYRQDPGLGLRLIYFSYDVKMKEKGDIPEGYSVSREKKERFSLILESASTNQTSMYLCASSFQPQTDISNQPQHFGDGTRLSIL.

The rearrangement links TRBV29-1 to TRBJ2-7; 10 nucleotides match TRBD1. CDR3 length: 15 residues. CDR1 is SQVTM, CDR2 ANQGSEA, per germline. V shed 2 bases and J 7 bases; nucleotides not matched to a gene: 11. DNA for the CDR3: TGCAGCGTTGAACCTGACCGGACAGGGGGTCAAGAGCAGTACTTC. This translates into CSVEPDRTGGQEQYF.

About this clonotype itself: This may be a read error: a much more frequent sequence differs by one nucleotide. The chain uses TRBV4-1 and TRBJ1-5; 7 nucleotides agree with TRBD1. Per germline, CDR1 MGHRA and CDR2 YSYEKL. The CDR3 extends over 15 amino acids. This chain's CDR3 is CASSFDRAMVQSQHF. In DNA, the CDR3 is TGCGCCAGCAGCTTCGACAGGGCGATGGTTCAGTCCCAGCATTTT.

The V and J genes are TRBV7-9 and TRBJ2-7; 9 nucleotides agree with TRBD1. The CDR3 contains 20 residues. Germline CDR1 SEHNR, CDR2 FQNEAQ (reference sequence). J was trimmed by 0 bases and V by 3 bases; bases with no gene match: 18. The DNA of the CDR3 is TGTGCCAGCAGCTTCCACTCCGGGACAGGGCCCTTTCTAAGCTCCTACGAGCAGTACTTC. Translated: CASSFHSGTGPFLSSYEQYF.

Notes on this clonotype: This may be a read error: a much more frequent sequence differs by one nucleotide. The gene calls are TRBV6-5 and TRBJ1-4; D ambiguous. Germline CDR1 reads MNHEY; CDR2 reads SVGAGI. CDR3 size: 17 residues. CDR3 sequence reads: CASSYEGRRGTNGKLFF. DNA for the CDR3: TGTGCCAGCAGTTACGAAGGACGACGTGGAACTAATGGAAAACTGTTTTTT.

This clonotype was counted many times. V is TRBV30 and J is TRBJ2-2; D is uncertain. The germline gives CDR1 GTSNPN, CDR2 SVGIG (reference sequence). V was pared by 3 bases and J by 6 bases, with 14 bases between. The length of the CDR3 is 14 residues. CDR3 bases: TGTGCCTGGAGCCCTCTCACTCCCTCCGGGGAGCTGTTTTTT. Translating it yields CAWSPLTPSGELFF.

The rearrangement joins TRBV27 to TRBJ2-1; 8 positions agree with TRBD2. After removal of 10 bases from V and 9 bases from J, the junction contained 11 bases not matched to a gene. Germline CDR1 is MNHEY and CDR2 is SMNVEV (reference sequence). The CDR3 runs to 13 residues. The CDR3 DNA follows: TGTGCCACCGGACTAACGGGAGGGGCTGAGCAGTTCTTC. Its translation: CATGLTGGAEQFF.

Many counts were recorded for this clonotype. The chain joins TRBV6-6 to TRBJ1-1; D not resolved. The ends were cut back, 5 bases at V and 2 bases at J, with 9 bases in the middle. CDR3 size: 13 residues. CDR1 is MNHNY and CDR2 is SVGAGI in the germline V gene (reference sequence). CDR3 protein: CASSRHPNTEAFF. In DNA, the CDR3 is TGTGCCAGCAGTCGACACCCAAACACTGAAGCTTTCTTT.

V is TRBV4-2 and J is TRBJ2-1; D not resolved. Trimming pared 4 bases from V and 0 bases from J, leaving 13 bases between. Germline V gives CDR1 LGHNA, CDR2 YNFKEQ. This CDR3 comprises 16 residues. Written as DNA, the CDR3 is TGTGCCAGCAGCCCGAACTCCCGGAGCTCCTACAATGAGCAGTTCTTC. Its translation: CASSPNSRSSYNEQFF.